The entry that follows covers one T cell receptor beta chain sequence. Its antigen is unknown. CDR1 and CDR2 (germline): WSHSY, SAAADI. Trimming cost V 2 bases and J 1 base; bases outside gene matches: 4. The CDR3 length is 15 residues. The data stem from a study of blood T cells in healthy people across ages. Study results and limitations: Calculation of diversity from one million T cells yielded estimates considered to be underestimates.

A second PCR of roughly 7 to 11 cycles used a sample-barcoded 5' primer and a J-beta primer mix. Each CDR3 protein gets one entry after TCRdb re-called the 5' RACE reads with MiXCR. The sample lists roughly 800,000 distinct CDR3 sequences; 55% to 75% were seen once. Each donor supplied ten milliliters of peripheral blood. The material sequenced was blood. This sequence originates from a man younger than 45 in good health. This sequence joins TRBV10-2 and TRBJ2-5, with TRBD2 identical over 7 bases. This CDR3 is CASSEAGVPQETQYF. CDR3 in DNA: TGCGCCAGCAGTGAGGCGGGAGTGCCCCAAGAGACCCAGTACTTC.